The 17 T cell receptor delta chains given below trace back to one sample, sequenced in a study of human gamma delta and Vdelta1 T cells listed by TCRdb under 2018. Antigens for these TCRs are unknown. Library prep was done by PCR. Sequenced using an Illumina MiSeq. Clone calls in TCRdb were regenerated from the public reads with CATT, after which identical DNA sequences shared one row. For this sample the table gives fewer than 15,000 delta-chain clones, of which 40% to 60% were detected only once. About 1.6% of the sample goes to the ten largest clones. Sequencing was performed on Vdelta1 gamma-delta T cells from blood grown in culture (DOT cells). The intended sense of this specimen's cell subset or site label: Delta One T cells, in vitro expanded/differentiated Vd1+ gamma-delta T cells. Source of these receptors: a human donor in good health.

The chain has TRDV1 and TRDJ1, with 8 bases that match TRDD3. In germline, CDR1 is TSWWSYY, CDR2 QGS. The CDR3 is 24 amino acids. After removal of 3 bases from V and 3 bases from J, the junction contained 33 bases not matched to a gene. The CDR3 spells CALGDPIYSSAPTGGYVWADKLIF. Here the CDR3 DNA reads TGTGCTCTTGGGGATCCCATCTATTCCTCCGCCCCTACTGGGGGTTACGTCTGGGCCGATAAACTCATCTTT.

This sequence joins TRDV1 and TRDJ1; 11 nucleotides align to TRDD3. Germline V gene lookup returns CDR1 TSWWSYY and CDR2 QGS. With 2 bases clipped from V and 3 bases from J, the junction kept 14 bases outside the gene matches. This CDR3 has 19 residues. CDR3 amino acids: CALGEILPHNGGYADKLIF. The DNA for the CDR3 is TGTGCTCTTGGGGAAATACTTCCCCACAATGGGGGATACGCCGATAAACTCATCTTT.

In its sample, this clone was seen a few times. The V and J genes are TRDV1 and TRDJ1; D perhaps matches TRDD3 (6 bases). The germline gives CDR1 TSWWSYY, CDR2 QGS. The CDR3 extends over 27 amino acids. The V and J ends lost 1 base and 0 bases respectively, with 45 bases between them. The CDR3, as DNA: TGTGCTCTTGGGGAACCCACCTCGCTATTCCTGCACAGGGATAAACCGGGCCGTATCCCGTACACCGATAAACTCATCTTT. It yields the protein CALGEPTSLFLHRDKPGRIPYTDKLIF.

The J gene is TRDJ1, the V gene TRDV1; 13 positions match TRDD3. The CDR3 extends over 19 amino acids. Losses at the gene ends were 2 bases for V and 0 bases for J; bases not matched to a gene: 9. Germline values: CDR1 TSWWSYY, CDR2 QGS. CDR3 bases: TGTGCTCTTGGGGAAGGGGTACTGGGGGATACGCTATACACCGATAAACTCATCTTT. Translated: CALGEGVLGDTLYTDKLIF.

The J gene is TRDJ1, the V gene TRDV1; 8 bases are shared with TRDD3. The ends lost 4 bases at V and 0 bases at J; junction bases unmatched: 16. The germline gives CDR1 TSWWSYY, CDR2 QGS. The CDR3 totals 19 residues. Here the CDR3 reads CALGGLHWGPPMYTDKLIF. DNA for the CDR3: TGTGCTCTTGGGGGCCTACACTGGGGGCCCCCGATGTACACCGATAAACTCATCTTT.

This clone was seen more than once but under ten times. The chain recombines TRAV38-2/DV8 with TRDJ1, with 10 nucleotides matching TRDD3. The CDR3 sequence is 16 residues long. Per germline, CDR1 TSESDYY and CDR2 QEAYKQQN. CDR3 coding DNA: TGTGCCGAAGGTCGGGGGATACGCTCTTACACCGATAAACTCATCTTT. Amino acids: CAEGRGIRSYTDKLIF.

The chain uses TRDV1 and TRDJ1; 10 bases fit TRDD3. V lost 4 bases to trimming and J lost 0 bases; unmatched junction nucleotides: 20. Germline V gene lookup returns CDR1 TSWWSYY and CDR2 QGS. The CDR3 has 21 amino acids. CDR3 protein: CALGANSSTYGGYQYTDKLIF. The CDR3 DNA reads TGTGCTCTTGGGGCAAATTCCTCTACTTATGGGGGATACCAGTACACCGATAAACTCATCTTT.

The rearrangement joins TRDV1 to TRDJ1; D is possibly TRDD2 (6 bases). V shed 1 base and J shed 0 bases, with 24 bases lying between them. This CDR3 has 20 residues. CDR1 is TSWWSYY, CDR2 QGS, per germline. The CDR3 sequence is CALGERSYRDRESYTDKLIF. The DNA for the CDR3 is TGTGCTCTTGGGGAACGCTCCTACAGGGACCGGGAATCTTACACCGATAAACTCATCTTT.

This clone was found a few times. The genes are TRDV1 and TRDJ1; 9 bases are shared with TRDD3. V lost 0 bases and J lost 0; bases outside the gene matches: 23. Germline V gene sequence: CDR1 TSWWSYY, CDR2 QGS. This CDR3 has 23 residues. The DNA of the CDR3 is TGTGCTCTTGGGGAACTCCCCCCCAAGTACTGGGGGAGCAAACCCACTAACACCGATAAACTCATCTTT. Protein: CALGELPPKYWGSKPTNTDKLIF.

There are a few counts of this clone. This chain links TRDV1 with TRDJ1, with D maybe TRDD3 (8 bases). Trimming shortened V by 4 bases and J by 0 bases, and 27 bases separated the two germline ends. Germline V lookup: CDR1 TSWWSYY, CDR2 QGS. This CDR3 region has 20 residues. Here the CDR3 reads CALGGRASYVRLGDTDKLIF. The CDR3 nucleotides read TGTGCTCTTGGGGGTCGGGCTTCCTATGTCCGACTGGGGGACACCGATAAACTCATCTTT.

This chain uses TRDV1 with TRDJ1, with 8 bases lining up with TRDD3. CDR1 and CDR2 from the germline V gene are TSWWSYY and QGS. V shed 5 bases, J shed 0 bases, and the junction held 14 bases outside the gene matches. The length of the CDR3 is 18 residues. The CDR3 here is CALGNQAELGAYTDKLIF. The CDR3 DNA sequence: TGTGCTCTTGGGAACCAAGCAGAACTGGGGGCGTACACCGATAAACTCATCTTT.

This clone turned up a few times. The chain uses TRDV1 and TRDJ1; D gene unclear. V was pared by 3 bases and J by 1 base, with 3 bases between. Germline CDR1 TSWWSYY, CDR2 QGS. This CDR3 comprises 12 residues. The CDR3 spells CALGDITDKLIF. In DNA form, the CDR3 reads TGTGCTCTTGGGGATATCACCGATAAACTCATCTTT.

The chain has TRDV1 and TRDJ1, with D unclear. V lost 2 bases to trimming and J lost 0 bases, with 34 bases between them. This CDR3 is built from 23 residues. Germline assignment: CDR1 TSWWSYY and CDR2 QGS. The CDR3 DNA is TGTGCTCTTGGGGAAGGAACCCCGATAGAACCATCAACCTCCCCCGGGTACACCGATAAACTCATCTTT. This sequence encodes CALGEGTPIEPSTSPGYTDKLIF.

The V gene is TRAV38-2/DV8, the J gene TRDJ1; maybe TRDD2 (5 bases). Trimming stripped 0 bases from V and 3 bases from J, with 21 bases between. Germline CDR1 is TSESDYY and CDR2 is QEAYKQQN. The CDR3 totals 18 residues. CDR3 coding DNA: TGTGCTTATAGGAGCGGGGCTTCCGACCCTCAACTAGCCGATAAACTCATCTTT. Translated, it gives CAYRSGASDPQLADKLIF.

The chain has TRDV1 and TRDJ1; 11 nucleotides match TRDD3. V lost 2 bases to trimming and J lost 0 bases; unmatched junction nucleotides: 29. The germline V gene encodes CDR1 TSWWSYY and CDR2 QGS. The CDR3 contains 25 residues. This CDR3 is CALGERIPPFLRSNLGDTYTDKLIF. DNA for the CDR3: TGTGCTCTTGGGGAAAGAATCCCCCCCTTCCTACGGTCAAATCTGGGGGATACTTACACCGATAAACTCATCTTT.

The V call is TRDV1, the J call TRDJ1; 8 bases are shared with TRDD3. CDR1 and CDR2 from the germline V gene are TSWWSYY and QGS. The length of the CDR3 is 22 residues. J gave up 0 bases and V 0 bases, and 21 bases lay outside the gene matches. CDR3 sequence reads: CALGELPGSRYWGSPYTDKLIF. As DNA, the CDR3 is TGTGCTCTTGGGGAACTCCCGGGATCACGGTACTGGGGGTCACCTTACACCGATAAACTCATCTTT.

This clone was found a few times. This chain uses TRDV1 with TRDJ1, with 11 bases lining up with TRDD3. The CDR3 covers 25 residues. V trimming: 0 bases; J trimming: 6 bases; junction bases outside the gene matches: 33. CDR1 is TSWWSYY, CDR2 QGS, per germline. The CDR3 DNA reads as TGTGCTCTTGGGGAACTAAAGGGGGTGCGGAACTTACTAGCCGGAGAGGCTGGGGGATACCATAAACTCATCTTT. Translation gives CALGELKGVRNLLAGEAGGYHKLIF.